Each of the 28 T cell receptor beta chains below was sequenced from the same sample in a study of CD8 T cells in Susac syndrome. Random hexamers primed reverse transcription of 0.5 to 1 ug RNA. From the immunoSEQ multiplex PCR reads, TCRdb called clonotypes with MiXCR, one entry per CDR3 protein. Seen here are under 200,000 distinct CDR3 sequences, about 95% observed once, and the top ten hold around 0.15%. Sequences were obtained from CD8+ T cells from PBMCs. These receptors all come from a human donor with multiple sclerosis.

This sequence joins TRBV29-1 and TRBJ2-7, with D possibly called TRBD1 or TRBD2 (6 bases each). The CDR3 has 13 residues. Germline V gene lookup returns CDR1 SQVTM and CDR2 ANQGSEA. Deletions cut 4 bases from V and 3 bases from J, with 13 bases between. CDR3 region: CSVGRGLNYEQYF. The CDR3 DNA sequence: TGCAGCGTTGGCAGGGGACTGAACTACGAGCAGTACTTC.

The CDR3 DNA reads as TGTGCCAGCAGCCATGGGGTAGACCTAGGGCTAGGAGGAGAGACCCAGTACTTC. As protein: CASSHGVDLGLGGETQYF. The chain employs TRBV3-1 and TRBJ2-5; a possible D gene is TRBD2 (5 bases). The CDR3 contains 18 residues. Germline V gives CDR1 LGHDT, CDR2 YNNKEL (reference sequence). V lost 3 bases, J lost 4 bases, and 24 bases lay in between.

The chain links TRBV12-5 to TRBJ2-7, with TRBD1 identical over 10 bases. Germline assignment: CDR1 LGHNT and CDR2 FRNRAP. With 1 base clipped from V and 3 bases from J, the junction kept 0 bases outside the gene matches. The CDR3 sequence is 14 residues long. CDR3 nucleotides: TGTGCTAGTGGTTTGGGGACAGGGGGCTACGAGCAGTACTTC. Its translation is CASGLGTGGYEQYF.

The gene calls are TRBV20-1 and TRBJ2-7; D is perhaps TRBD2 (6 bases). CDR1 DFQATT and CDR2 SNEGSKA come from the germline V gene (reference sequence). V was pared by 5 bases and J by 3 bases, with 20 bases between. There are 15 residues in the CDR3. CDR3 in amino acids: CSAGPGALGLYEQYF. CDR3 bases: TGCAGTGCTGGTCCGGGAGCCCTGGGACTCTACGAGCAGTACTTC.

The chain couples TRBV20-1 to TRBJ2-3; 12 nucleotides match TRBD2. This CDR3 is 15 amino acids long. The J segment lost 1 base and the V segment lost 5 bases, leaving 4 bases of the junction unmatched. CDR1 and CDR2 (germline): DFQATT, SNEGSKA (reference sequence). The CDR3 is CSADRLAGGTDTQYF. CDR3 in DNA: TGCAGTGCTGACCGACTAGCGGGGGGCACAGATACGCAGTATTTT.

The chain has TRBV18 and TRBJ2-5; D call uncertain. This CDR3 has 14 amino acids. Trimming stripped 0 bases from V and 1 base from J, with 6 bases between. Germline V gene sequence: CDR1 KGHSH, CDR2 LQKENI. Written as DNA, the CDR3 is TGTGCCAGCTCACCACCCATAGGCCAAGAGACCCAGTACTTC. It specifies CASSPPIGQETQYF.

The chain combines TRBV7-3 with TRBJ2-5, with D possibly matching TRBD1 (6 bases). V was clipped by 3 bases and J by 3 bases, with 14 bases between them. The CDR3 covers 15 residues. The germline V gene encodes CDR1 SGHTA and CDR2 FQGTGA. The CDR3 is CASSFTGHPEETQYF. The CDR3 DNA sequence: TGTGCCAGCAGCTTTACGGGACATCCAGAAGAGACCCAGTACTTC.

The rearrangement links TRBV12-5 to TRBJ2-2; D might be TRBD1 or TRBD2, each matching 5 bases. CDR3 length equals 14 residues. Trimming removed 7 bases at V and 1 base at J, with 10 bases between. Germline V gives CDR1 LGHNT, CDR2 FRNRAP. The chain's CDR3 is CASDAGRNTGELFF. The DNA of the CDR3 is TGTGCTAGTGACGCAGGGAGGAACACCGGGGAGCTGTTTTTT.

J is TRBJ1-2 and V is TRBV29-1; 9 positions match TRBD1. The CDR3 runs to 12 residues. Per germline, CDR1 SQVTM and CDR2 ANQGSEA. J gave up 6 bases and V 7 bases, and 6 bases lay outside the gene matches. CDR3 sequence (DNA): TGCAGCGCCGGGACAGGGTCCGATGGCTACACCTTC. Translated, it gives CSAGTGSDGYTF.

The genes are TRBV28 and TRBJ2-4, with D perhaps assigned TRBD1 or TRBD2 (5 bases each). This CDR3 region has 15 residues. V lost 5 bases and J lost 8, with 19 bases in between. Per germline, CDR1 MDHEN and CDR2 SYDVKM. The CDR3, as DNA: TGTGCCAGCAGTCCCTCCCTCCCAGTGGGGGACATTCAGTACTTC. Protein sequence: CASSPSLPVGDIQYF.

The chain joins TRBV9 to TRBJ1-5; D is unclear. The V and J ends lost 0 bases and 5 bases respectively, with 3 bases between them. The CDR3 has 12 residues. Germline CDR1 is SGDLS and CDR2 is YYNGEE. The CDR3 DNA is TGTGCCAGCAGCGTAGCGGATCAGCCCCAGCATTTT. It yields the protein CASSVADQPQHF.

The V and J genes are TRBV7-9 and TRBJ1-5; 7 nucleotides agree with TRBD1. CDR1 and CDR2 from the germline V gene are SEHNR and FQNEAQ (reference sequence). This CDR3 region has 14 residues. The junction had 5 bases not matched to a gene; V was cut back by 7 bases and J by 2 bases. CDR3 nucleotide sequence: TGTGCCAGCAACAACAGGGGAGGCAATCAGCCCCAGCATTTT. It encodes CASNNRGGNQPQHF. The full variable domain, completed using reference TRBV7-9 and TRBJ1-5, is DTGVSQNPRHKITKRGQNVTFRCDPISEHNRLYWYRQTLGQGPEFLTYFQNEAQLEKSRLLSDRFSAERPKGSFSTLEIQRTEQGDSAMYLCASNNRGGNQPQHFGDGTRLSIL.

The chain couples TRBV10-3 to TRBJ2-3, with 10 bases lining up with TRBD1. J gave up 2 bases and V 0 bases, and 5 bases lay outside the gene matches. This CDR3 is built from 17 residues. The germline CDR1 and CDR2 sequences are ENHRY and SYGVKD. The CDR3 sequence: CAISESTGTGVTDTQYF. CDR3 sequence (DNA): TGTGCCATCAGTGAGTCGACCGGGACAGGGGTCACAGATACGCAGTATTTT.

The V call is TRBV20-1, the J call TRBJ2-7, with D perhaps matching TRBD2 (5 bases). Germline CDR1 is DFQATT and CDR2 is SNEGSKA (reference sequence). The germline V and J ends were trimmed by 6 bases and 1 base, with 13 bases remaining between them. The CDR3 is 13 residues long. CDR3 residues: CSATKGASYEQYF. CDR3 DNA: TGCAGTGCGACTAAAGGCGCTTCCTACGAGCAGTACTTC.

This sequence joins TRBV7-9 and TRBJ1-1, with TRBD1 as a possible D gene (5 bases). The V gene's germline CDR1 is SEHNR and CDR2 FQNEAQ (reference sequence). This CDR3 has 15 amino acids. The germline V and J ends were trimmed by 5 bases and 5 bases, with 18 bases remaining between them. The CDR3 nucleotides read TGTGCCAGCAGCCCTCCCCAACGGGGGTGGACTGAAGCTTTCTTT. Protein sequence: CASSPPQRGWTEAFF.

The genes are TRBV3-1 and TRBJ2-5; D not resolved. Per germline, CDR1 LGHDT and CDR2 YNNKEL (reference sequence). The CDR3 has 15 amino acids. The V and J ends lost 0 bases and 0 bases respectively, with 8 bases between them. The CDR3 sequence is CASSQEPVNQETQYF. The CDR3 nucleotides are TGTGCCAGCAGCCAAGAGCCGGTAAACCAAGAGACCCAGTACTTC.

The rearrangement links TRBV27 to TRBJ2-2, with D uncertain. This CDR3 has 17 residues. Germline V CDR1 and CDR2: MNHEY, SMNVEV (reference sequence). The V and J ends lost 5 bases and 0 bases respectively, with 16 bases between them. The CDR3 DNA reads TGTGCCAGCAGTCCAACGCTTTTAATCTCGAACACCGGGGAGCTGTTTTTT. Its translation: CASSPTLLISNTGELFF.

The chain couples TRBV2 to TRBJ2-4; perhaps TRBD2 as D (6 bases). The CDR3 sequence is 15 residues long. Trimming removed 3 bases at V and 8 bases at J, with 17 bases between. Germline V CDR1 and CDR2: SNHLY, FYNNEI. The CDR3, as DNA: TGTGCCAGCAGTGACCGTTGGAGGGGAGGAGACATTCAGTACTTC. Translated: CASSDRWRGGDIQYF.

This clonotype was seen a few times. This chain uses TRBV5-4 with TRBJ2-3; D not certain. Germline V gene lookup returns CDR1 SGHNT and CDR2 YYREEE (reference sequence). Trimming took 0 bases from V and 4 from J, leaving 6 bases between them. The CDR3 runs to 13 residues. In DNA form, the CDR3 reads TGTGCCAGCAGCTTGGGAGTCCCAGATACGCAGTATTTT. As protein: CASSLGVPDTQYF. The variable domain in full, completed from reference TRBV5-4 and TRBJ2-3, reads ETGVTQSPTHLIKTRGQQVTLRCSSQSGHNTVSWYQQALGQGPQFIFQYYREEENGRGNFPPRFSGLQFPNYSSELNVNALELDDSALYLCASSLGVPDTQYFGPGTRLTVL.

The chain employs TRBV6-6 and TRBJ2-7; D call uncertain. The CDR3 consists of 12 residues. V was pared by 0 bases and J by 3 bases, with 3 bases between. Germline V lookup: CDR1 MNHNY, CDR2 SVGAGI (reference sequence). The CDR3 region is CASSYSDYEQYF. The CDR3 DNA follows: TGTGCCAGCAGTTACTCCGACTACGAGCAGTACTTC.

This sequence joins TRBV15 and TRBJ2-7, with a weak D call TRBD2 (5 bases). Trimming removed 3 bases from V and 5 bases from J, with 11 bases in between. The germline V gene has CDR1 LNHNV and CDR2 YYDKDF (reference sequence). CDR3 size: 13 residues. CDR3 residues: CATSRRQADEQYF. In DNA form, the CDR3 reads TGTGCCACCAGCAGGAGGCAAGCGGACGAGCAGTACTTC.

The chain combines TRBV7-9 with TRBJ2-7; the D gene is possibly TRBD1 (6 bases). The germline V gene encodes CDR1 SEHNR and CDR2 FQNEAQ (reference sequence). V was trimmed by 1 base and J by 0 bases, leaving 13 bases between them. The CDR3 contains 16 residues. The CDR3 nucleotides read TGTGCCAGCAGCTTAGTGGGGCAGGGGCTCTCCTACGAGCAGTACTTC. Protein: CASSLVGQGLSYEQYF.

The rearrangement links TRBV29-1 to TRBJ1-1, with TRBD1 as a possible D gene (6 bases). CDR1 is SQVTM and CDR2 is ANQGSEA in the germline V gene. Trimming took 6 bases from V and 11 from J, leaving 13 bases between them. This CDR3 spans 10 amino acids. DNA of the CDR3: TGCAGCGTGGCACAGGGAGAGGCTTTCTTT. Translation gives CSVAQGEAFF.

The chain combines TRBV20-1 with TRBJ2-1; 14 nucleotides align to TRBD2. The CDR3 runs 14 residues. The ends lost 5 bases at V and 10 bases at J; junction bases unmatched: 7. Germline values: CDR1 DFQATT, CDR2 SNEGSKA (reference sequence). The CDR3 loop reads CSAPGLAGGGEQFF. CDR3 bases: TGCAGTGCTCCCGGACTAGCGGGGGGTGGGGAGCAGTTCTTC.

This chain uses TRBV7-9 with TRBJ2-1; 9 nucleotides align to TRBD1. The CDR3 runs 15 residues. Germline V gene data show CDR1 as SEHNR and CDR2 as FQNEAQ (reference sequence). Trimming cost V 5 bases and J 4 bases; bases outside gene matches: 6. The CDR3 sequence is CASSLRTGVYNEQFF. CDR3 bases: TGTGCCAGCAGCCTCAGGACAGGGGTATACAATGAGCAGTTCTTC.

The V and J genes are TRBV4-1 and TRBJ2-5; tentative D call: TRBD1 (5 bases). CDR1 and CDR2 from the germline V gene are MGHRA and YSYEKL. The CDR3 loop spans 15 amino acids. Trimming stripped 1 base from V and 1 base from J, with 10 bases between. CDR3 region: CASSQGVQAQETQYF. The CDR3 nucleotides read TGCGCCAGCAGCCAAGGCGTACAGGCCCAAGAGACCCAGTACTTC.

Only one count was recorded for this clonotype. The chain is built from TRBV12-3 or TRBV12-4 and TRBJ2-1; 7 bases fit TRBD2. With V trimmed by 1 base and J by 4 bases, 4 bases remained unmatched. This CDR3 spans 15 amino acids. In DNA, the CDR3 is TGTGCCAGCAGTTTAGAGTCTAGCGGTTACAATGAGCAGTTCTTC. Its protein is CASSLESSGYNEQFF.

V and J are TRBV30 and TRBJ2-7; either TRBD1 or TRBD2 may supply D (5 bases each). V dropped 3 bases and J dropped 6 bases, with 12 bases sitting between them. The CDR3 is made up of 12 amino acids. Germline values: CDR1 GTSNPN, CDR2 SVGIG (reference sequence). CDR3 bases: TGTGCCTGGAGATCGGGGCATGCCGAGCAGTACTTC. Translating it yields CAWRSGHAEQYF.